This T cell receptor (beta chain) was identified during a study of cytomegalovirus exposure and HLA in healthy donors. This PCR relied on a set of 60 Vbeta primers and 13 Jbeta primers. The method was immunoSEQ multiplex PCR; TCRdb's version includes in-frame clones alone and lacks a portion of them. In the table there are approximately 46,000 clones, 72% of which are singletons. Concerning this clone itself: The antigen is unknown.

Whole-study results and caveats: In an earlier analysis, most TCR beta V segments were productive about 90% or about 30% of the time.

The CDR3 runs 13 residues. J gave up 10 bases and V 0 bases, and 7 bases lay outside the gene matches. Germline-derived CDR1 and CDR2 are SGHDT and YYEEEE. This rearrangement joins TRBV5-6 to TRBJ2-7; 7 nucleotides line up with TRBD1. The sequencing input was PBMCs. The TCR comes from a young man in good health and CMV-seronegative. The CDR3 protein is CASSLGPGQHQYF. CDR3 sequence (DNA): TGTGCCAGCAGCTTGGGCCCGGGACAGCACCAGTACTTC.